The sequence of this T cell receptor beta chain was determined in a study of T cell responses to AZD1222 COVID-19 vaccine. Turning to this clone: Its antigen is not known.

Germline V gene sequence: CDR1 SEHNR, CDR2 FQNEAQ (reference sequence). The CDR3 consists of 13 residues. V lost 5 bases, J lost 3 bases, and 11 bases lay in between. Study results and caveats: White British people made up most donors, females outnumbered males, and clonal diversity was possibly underestimated.

The protocol was immunoSEQ multiplex PCR, while the TCRdb copy is restricted to in-frame clones and leaves out a portion. The table includes about 140,000 clones, approximately 90% detected once. The sequence was obtained from an adult who received the AZD1222 COVID-19 vaccine. This specimen was peripheral blood, taken 28 days after the second AZD1222 dose. The rearrangement links TRBV7-9 to TRBJ2-7; D may be TRBD1 (5 bases). Here the CDR3 reads CASSLGRDYEQYF. CDR3 in DNA: TGTGCCAGCAGCCTGGGGCGCGACTACGAGCAGTACTTC.